The rows below give T cell receptor beta chains drawn from one sample of a study of blood T cell repertoires in COVID-19. Produced via immunoSEQ multiplex PCR; TCRdb's table is partial and in-frame only. The sample has around 37,000 clones, 88% seen once. Sample: peripheral blood. All receptors derive from a human donor in a cohort sampled during active COVID-19. Each CDR3 is given with its conserved first and last residue. A D gene is named only where the DNA matches it firmly. The listing skips clone size in some rows; elsewhere it reads once, few, many or a size class.

j_call	v_call	clone_size	d_call	cdr3_nt	cdr3_aa
TRBJ2-1	TRBV3-1/TRBV3-2	NA	NA	TGTGCCAGCAGCGGAGGGGGGGTAGGAGAGCAGTTCTTC	CASSGGGVGEQFF
TRBJ1-6	TRBV7-2	NA	NA	TGTGCCAGCAGCTTCGCGGGACTTAGCTCCTATAATTCACCCCTCCACTTT	CASSFAGLSSYNSPLHF
TRBJ1-6	TRBV7-8	NA	TRBD1	TGTGCCAGCAGCTCTGCCAGGGGGCAATATAATTCACCCCTCCACTTT	CASSSARGQYNSPLHF
TRBJ2-5	TRBV11-2	NA	NA	TGTGCCAGTCACACGGGCGCGGGGCACCAAGAGACCCAGTACTTC	CASHTGAGHQETQYF
TRBJ1-1	TRBV5-1	once	NA	TGCGCCAGCAGCTCCAGGGGTGGGAACACTGAAGCTTTCTTT	CASSSRGGNTEAFF
TRBJ2-1	TRBV5-1	NA	NA	TGCGCCAGCAGCTTGCGCGGGGTCGGTTGGGAGCAGTTCTTC	CASSLRGVGWEQFF
TRBJ2-7	TRBV28	NA	TRBD1	TGTGCCAGCAGTTTGGCAGGGGGCGCCCCCTACGAGCAGTACTTC	CASSLAGGAPYEQYF
TRBJ2-2	TRBV7-8	NA	NA	TGTGCCAGCAGCCGAGGGGCGGGACGGGTGCATTTCGCGAACACCGGGGAGCTGTTTTTT	CASSRGAGRVHFANTGELFF
TRBJ2-1	TRBV5-6	few	TRBD2	TGTGCCAGCAGCTTGGTAGCGGGTGAGCAGTTCTTC	CASSLVAGEQFF
TRBJ2-7	TRBV11-2	NA	TRBD1	TGTGCCAGCAGCTTAGCGATTTGGACAGGGGCTTCCTACGAGCAGTACTTC	CASSLAIWTGASYEQYF